The entry below gives a single T cell receptor beta chain sequence along with its context. This record comes from a study of cytomegalovirus exposure and HLA in healthy donors. With 60 Vbeta and 13 Jbeta primers, the PCR was carried out. The table came from immunoSEQ multiplex PCR; TCRdb's copy has only in-frame clones and leaves some out. Of 200,000 to 300,000 clones in the sample, roughly 81% were seen once. Germline V lookup: CDR1 SQVTM, CDR2 ANQGSEA. This CDR3 has 14 amino acids. V lost 4 bases and J 0 bases, leaving 12 bases between the germline ends. The source is a woman between 40 and 50 years old in good health and CMV-seropositive. The specimen was PBMCs. The chain links TRBV29-1 to TRBJ2-5; D may be TRBD2 (5 bases). CDR3 residues: CSVVGGDYQETQYF. CDR3 DNA: TGCAGCGTTGTTGGAGGCGACTACCAAGAGACCCAGTACTTC.